This T cell receptor beta chain was profiled in a study of blood T cell repertoires in COVID-19. Study in general: Specimens from acute and convalescent COVID-19 originated in the United States, Italy and Spain.

Per the authors' pipeline: The assay estimated nucleated cells by amplifying reference gene primers. Using immunoSEQ multiplex PCR, the repertoire was profiled, and TCRdb retains in-frame clones only, with some absent. V and J calls and clone size are copied from that table; D and trimming were computed from the DNA. This sample has roughly 380,000 clones, with about 80% found just once. J gave up 5 bases and V 6 bases, and 7 bases lay outside the gene matches. The germline CDR1 and CDR2 sequences are MDHEN and SYDVKM. This CDR3 spans 13 amino acids. The sample taken for sequencing was peripheral blood. The clonotype was recovered from a human donor with acute or convalescent COVID-19. The donor label of this sample is uncertain. J is TRBJ2-7 and V is TRBV28; 7 positions agree with TRBD1. CDR3 amino acids: CASSRDRVNEQYF. CDR3 coding DNA: TGTGCCAGCAGCCGTGACAGGGTCAACGAGCAGTACTTC.